This T cell receptor beta chain was captured by sequencing in a study of CD8+CD57+ T cells in acquired aplastic anemia (dated by TCRdb to 2016 to 2019). Turning to the overall study: A mean of about 3.2 ug of DNA, ranging from about 0.2 to 27.4 ug, was extracted from sorted CD4+ and CD8+ cells. CD8+CD57+ expansion was defined as frequency above the mean frequency observed in healthy subjects.

Of note for this clonotype: It has no known antigen specificity. Base quality data are lacking; no much larger clone is found one base away.

Profiling of TCR beta VDJ combinations and CDR3 sequences used genomic DNA as the template. An Illumina HiSeq 2000 was used for TCR repertoire sequencing. As for the authors' bioinformatics: TRBV/TRBJ rearrangement plots, CDR3 size and DJ length profiles, and Simpson's diversity index were used to evaluate the repertoires. Whichever DNA sequence was most abundant in the deep sequencing data was defined as the immunodominant clone. CDR3 amino acid sequences were screened for sharing across subjects and were compared with published repertoires and the VDJdb database. The public reads were quality trimmed at Q25 with fastp and then assembled into clones with MiXCR by TCRdb, keeping productive beta chains. Duplicate CDR3 protein sequences are folded into a single record with the most common DNA and genes. These V and J calls rely on TCRdb rather than the paper's analysis. Present in this sample are around 130,000 distinct CDR3 sequences, approximately 61% of which were seen just once. The top ten hold roughly 29% of the sample.

What the study reported, not specific to this receptor: Although roughly 29 CD8+ CDR3 sequences were shared by patients and controls, these sequences appeared highly expressed in patients and within the immunodominant clones of patients. No significant difference in CD8+ Simpson's diversity was found between patients and healthy controls (P=0.060).

Patients chosen for sequencing had shown expansion of CD8+CD57+ cells by flow cytometry. Every patient had a diagnosis of severe acquired aplastic anemia based on International Study of Aplastic Anemia and Agranulocytosis and Camitta criteria. No patient had received any therapy when blood was sampled. The study deep-sequenced TCR repertoires of sorted CD4+ and CD8+ blood T cells from severe aplastic anemia patients and healthy subjects. In the USA, patient enrollment took place under clinicaltrials.gov protocols 00001620, 01623167, 00001397, 00071045, 00081523 and 00961064. Ficoll-Paque density gradient centrifugation was used to isolate peripheral blood mononuclear cells. Before DNA extraction, CD4+ and CD8+ T cells were sorted with FACS or magnetic beads. Counted from cysteine to phenylalanine, this CDR3 has 16 amino acids. Only CDR3 DNA is held: 48 bases, read in frame from base 1. The germline V gene (reference sequence) specifies LNHNV as CDR1 and YYDKDF as CDR2. V lost 1 base and J lost 0 bases; the stretch between them is 10 bases long.

This TCR was sampled from a human donor with aplastic anemia. Recombination connected TRBV15 to TRBJ1-5, with no confident D gene call. The sequencing sample was made of sorted CD4+, CD8+, or CD8+CD57+ T cells (not recorded which) from PBMCs. For the CDR3, the sequence is CATSRGQSVSNQPQHF. The DNA reads as follows: TGTGCCACCAGCAGAGGACAATCCGTTAGCAATCAGCCCCAGCATTTT.